This T cell receptor (beta chain) was recovered during a study of vaccination effects on CD4 cells after COVID-19. Expansion with viral peptide pools was applied to antigen-specific CD4+ T cells by the ViraFEST assay prior to sequencing. Following 10 days of culture, CD4+ T cells were isolated. The study found no prior SARS-CoV-2 infection in the vaccine recipients, who tested negative for nucleocapsid antibodies. V lost 3 bases to trimming and J lost 2 bases; unmatched junction nucleotides: 3. Germline loops: CDR1 MDHEN, CDR2 SYDVKM. The CDR3 has 14 residues. Whole-study results and caveats: Just 1 of 255 vaccine-induced clones in healthy recipients was cross-reactive. In the late period after vaccination, infection- and vaccine-induced clones contracted markedly. No early post-infection timepoints were available in the study, which also included few convalescent patients.

Data came from immunoSEQ multiplex PCR; TCRdb stores just in-frame clones and leaves some out. Altogether about 41,000 clones are present, roughly two thirds being singletons, with the ten largest covering about a quarter. This clone was found many times. Its antigen is unidentified. This sequence joins TRBV28 and TRBJ2-7, with TRBD2 matching 8 bases. The source was CD4+ T cells from PBMCs cultured with HCoV-OC43 spike peptides, collected before COVID-19 vaccination. Stated subset: HCoV-OC43 spike overlapping peptide pool stimulation. The source is a human donor who received a COVID-19 vaccine. The CDR3 sequence is CASSFAGGPYEQYF. CDR3 sequence (DNA): TGTGCCAGCAGTTTCGCGGGAGGTCCCTACGAGCAGTACTTC.